This TCR beta chain was recorded in a study of shared clonotypes between healthy human individuals. About the study: A donor's plate count was three for CD4 naive and three for CD4 memory; CD8 naive had two and CD8 memory one.

Here immunoSEQ multiplex PCR was the method, and the copy in TCRdb shows in-frame clones only, minus some. The repertoire holds roughly 660,000 clones, with about 92% as singletons. In its sample, this clone was seen once. Germline values: CDR1 MDHEN, CDR2 SYDVKM. The V segment lost 2 bases and the J segment 4 bases; nucleotides outside the gene matches: 8. CDR3 length: 17 residues. The sequencing input was memory CD8+ T cells from PBMCs. Subset here: CD45RO+ cells pooled with CCR7-negative TemRA cells. This clonotype originated in a man aged 18 to 30 in good health. Some clones in this sample may be carry-over from other donors' samples. The chain is built from TRBV28 and TRBJ2-1; 10 positions match TRBD1. The CDR3 DNA sequence: TGTGCCAGCAGTTTACGGGACAGGGGTTTGGGATACAATGAGCAGTTCTTC. Translating gives CASSLRDRGLGYNEQFF. The full variable domain, rest sourced from reference TRBV28 and TRBJ2-1, is DVKVTQSSRYLVKRTGEKVFLECVQDMDHENMFWYRQDPGLGLRLIYFSYDVKMKEKGDIPEGYSVSREKKERFSLILESASTNQTSMYLCASSLRDRGLGYNEQFFGPGTRLTVL.